This entry lists 20 T cell receptor beta chains sequenced from one sample in a study of shared clonotypes between healthy human individuals. Using immunoSEQ multiplex PCR, the repertoire was profiled, and TCRdb retains in-frame clones only, with some absent. The sample lists 2 million to 2.5 million clones, 90% to 97% occurring once. Sequencing was carried out using naive CD4+ T cells sorted from blood. As to subset: CD45RA+ positively selected. These TCRs come from a man between 18 and 35 years old in good health.

This clone has a single count. The chain is built from TRBV19 and TRBJ2-2, with D unclear. Per the germline V gene, CDR1 is LNHDA and CDR2 is SQIVND (reference sequence). The V end was cut by 8 bases, the J end by 2 bases, with 9 bases between. The CDR3 length is 13 residues. CDR3 sequence: CASGLLNTGELFF. DNA for the CDR3: TGTGCCAGTGGCTTATTAAACACCGGGGAGCTGTTTTTT.

This clone was seen once. The genes are TRBV5-6 and TRBJ2-2, with D perhaps TRBD1 (5 bases). The CDR3 contains 15 residues. Between the trimmed V and J ends, which lost 2 bases and 1 base, there was a span of 9 bases. Germline V lookup: CDR1 SGHDT, CDR2 YYEEEE. CDR3: CASSFDRKNTGELFF. The DNA of the CDR3 is TGTGCCAGCAGCTTTGACAGAAAGAACACCGGGGAGCTGTTTTTT.

The chain joins TRBV2 to TRBJ1-2, with no clear D. Germline V gene sequence: CDR1 SNHLY, CDR2 FYNNEI. The CDR3 is 10 residues long. Deletions cut 8 bases from V and 3 bases from J, with 4 bases between. The CDR3 DNA sequence: TGTGCCAGCGGGGACTATGGCTACACCTTC. This gives the protein CASGDYGYTF.

This chain joins TRBV6-5 and TRBJ1-6; possible D gene TRBD1, 5 bases. The V end was cut by 6 bases, the J end by 3 bases, with 12 bases between. CDR3 length equals 15 residues. Germline CDR1 and CDR2: MNHEY and SVGAGI. CDR3 sequence (DNA): TGTGCCAGCAGAATGGGGGGGGGCTATAATTCACCCCTCCACTTT. Protein sequence: CASRMGGGYNSPLHF.

This rearrangement joins TRBV2 to TRBJ2-5; D is perhaps TRBD1 (6 bases). The CDR3 covers 14 residues. V lost 8 bases and J 10 bases, leaving 23 bases between the germline ends. Germline CDR1 is SNHLY and CDR2 is FYNNEI. For the CDR3, the DNA is TGTGCCAGCGGACCCGGGACATTATGGGCCTACCAGTACTTC. It translates to CASGPGTLWAYQYF.

The chain has TRBV7-8 and TRBJ2-1, with TRBD2 identical over 10 bases. This CDR3 spans 15 amino acids. V gave up 1 base and J gave up 6 bases; unmatched junction bases: 3. Germline V gives CDR1 SGHVS, CDR2 FQNEAQ. The CDR3 loop reads CASSLVAGGGNEQFF. The CDR3 region has the DNA TGTGCCAGCAGCTTAGTAGCGGGGGGCGGCAATGAGCAGTTCTTC.

The chain uses TRBV29-1 and TRBJ1-1; a weak D match, TRBD1 (6 bases). This CDR3 has 13 residues. Germline V gene sequence: CDR1 SQVTM, CDR2 ANQGSEA. The V end lost 7 bases, the J end lost 2 bases, and 14 bases lay between the germline ends. The CDR3 DNA reads TGCAGCGCAGGGAGGGGGGGTAACACTGAAGCTTTCTTT. It encodes CSAGRGGNTEAFF.

The V and J genes are TRBV7-3 and TRBJ2-3; no reliable D call. CDR3 length equals 11 residues. The V gene's germline CDR1 is SGHTA and CDR2 FQGTGA. The V and J ends lost 5 bases and 2 bases respectively, with 2 bases between them. CDR3 nucleotides: TGTGCCAGCAGCGACACAGATACGCAGTATTTT. Its translation: CASSDTDTQYF.

The CDR3 is CASSYNNVLTF. The CDR3 DNA reads TGTGCCAGCAGTTACAACAACGTCCTGACTTTC. The chain joins TRBV6-6 to TRBJ2-6; unclear D gene. V was cut by 2 bases and J by 9 bases, with 2 bases left in between. This CDR3 is 11 amino acids long. Looked up from germline, CDR1 is MNHNY and CDR2 is SVGAGI (reference sequence).

V is TRBV18 and J is TRBJ1-6; the D is unclear. The V gene lost 4 bases and the J gene lost 10 bases, with 11 bases spanning the gap. Germline CDR1 is KGHSH and CDR2 is LQKENI. The CDR3 sequence is 13 residues long. The CDR3 region is CASSLDIGSPLHF. The CDR3 DNA reads TGTGCCAGCTCACTCGATATCGGGTCACCCCTCCACTTT.

The gene calls are TRBV4-1 and TRBJ2-1, with D possibly TRBD2 on 6 matching bases. Trimming pared 0 bases from V and 2 bases from J, leaving 11 bases between. Germline CDR1 reads MGHRA; CDR2 reads YSYEKL. This CDR3 is 16 amino acids long. The CDR3 reads CASSQETRPPYNEQFF. As DNA, the CDR3 is TGCGCCAGCAGCCAAGAGACTAGACCCCCCTACAATGAGCAGTTCTTC.

The chain combines TRBV19 with TRBJ2-2; D is perhaps TRBD2 (6 bases). CDR3 length equals 15 residues. V was trimmed by 5 bases and J by 4 bases, leaving 14 bases between them. Germline V gene lookup returns CDR1 LNHDA and CDR2 SQIVND (reference sequence). CDR3: CASSWRGARTGELFF. CDR3 coding DNA: TGTGCCAGTAGTTGGCGCGGGGCACGCACCGGGGAGCTGTTTTTT.

The rearrangement uses TRBV12-5 and TRBJ2-2, with unresolved D. Germline V gene lookup returns CDR1 LGHNT and CDR2 FRNRAP. V was clipped by 3 bases and J by 6 bases, with 11 bases between them. This CDR3 has 14 residues. The CDR3: CASGFDGWAGELFF. The CDR3 nucleotides read TGTGCTAGTGGTTTCGACGGGTGGGCCGGGGAGCTGTTTTTT.

Comment on this clone: This same CDR3 is encoded by further DNA sequences in the sample. The chain joins TRBV30 to TRBJ2-1, with D unresolved. The germline V gene has CDR1 GTSNPN and CDR2 SVGIG (reference sequence). This CDR3 is 12 amino acids long. Trimming shortened V by 3 bases and J by 2 bases, and 5 bases separated the two germline ends. CDR3 nucleotides: TGTGCCTGGAGCGCTACCTACAATGAGCAGTTCTTC. Translation gives CAWSATYNEQFF.

CDR3 protein: CASSSRDRGEKLFF. The DNA for the CDR3 is TGTGCCAGCAGCTCCCGGGACAGGGGTGAAAAACTGTTTTTT. The chain has TRBV5-4 and TRBJ1-4; TRBD1 matches 10 bases. This CDR3 contains 14 residues. CDR1 is SGHNT, CDR2 YYREEE, per germline (reference sequence). After removal of 3 bases from V and 7 bases from J, the junction contained 3 bases not matched to a gene.

Regarding this clone: The same CDR3 is also encoded by other DNA sequences in this sample. This chain uses TRBV6-5 with TRBJ2-5, with D unresolved. The V and J ends lost 0 bases and 5 bases respectively, with 7 bases between them. Germline CDR1 and CDR2: MNHEY and SVGAGI. CDR3 length: 13 residues. The DNA for the CDR3 is TGTGCCAGCAGTTACTCCAGGACGGAGACCCAGTACTTC. Translating gives CASSYSRTETQYF.

This clone was observed once. V is TRBV6-1 and J is TRBJ2-1, with TRBD1 identical over 9 bases. The length of the CDR3 is 15 residues. Germline V CDR1 and CDR2: MNHNS, SASEGT. Trimming cost V 1 base and J 6 bases; bases outside gene matches: 4. This chain's CDR3 is CASSEGDRVGNEQFF. The CDR3 DNA reads TGTGCCAGCAGTGAAGGGGACAGGGTGGGCAATGAGCAGTTCTTC.

The chain employs TRBV29-1 and TRBJ2-7; 10 nucleotides align to TRBD1. With V trimmed by 4 bases and J by 4 bases, 16 bases remained unmatched. The CDR3 totals 17 residues. Germline-derived CDR1 and CDR2 are SQVTM and ANQGSEA. CDR3 loop: CSVVKPQERDRGYEQYF. CDR3 sequence (DNA): TGCAGCGTTGTCAAGCCCCAGGAGAGGGACAGGGGTTACGAGCAGTACTTC.

The chain joins TRBV19 to TRBJ1-6; D is undetermined. CDR1 and CDR2 (germline): LNHDA, SQIVND (reference sequence). The V end lost 0 bases, the J end lost 14 bases, and 14 bases lay between the germline ends. This CDR3 contains 14 residues. CDR3 bases: TGTGCCAGTAGTATAGATTCAGTTGCTGGAACCCTCCACTTT. It specifies CASSIDSVAGTLHF.

To note about this clone: Other DNA sequences of this sample code for an identical CDR3. V and J are TRBV11-3 and TRBJ2-5; no definite D call. This CDR3 is 13 amino acids long. Germline V lookup: CDR1 SGHNT, CDR2 YENEEA. Trimming took 1 base from V and 1 from J, leaving 4 bases between them. The chain's CDR3 is CASSLGSQETQYF. DNA of the CDR3: TGTGCCAGCAGCTTAGGCAGCCAAGAGACCCAGTACTTC.